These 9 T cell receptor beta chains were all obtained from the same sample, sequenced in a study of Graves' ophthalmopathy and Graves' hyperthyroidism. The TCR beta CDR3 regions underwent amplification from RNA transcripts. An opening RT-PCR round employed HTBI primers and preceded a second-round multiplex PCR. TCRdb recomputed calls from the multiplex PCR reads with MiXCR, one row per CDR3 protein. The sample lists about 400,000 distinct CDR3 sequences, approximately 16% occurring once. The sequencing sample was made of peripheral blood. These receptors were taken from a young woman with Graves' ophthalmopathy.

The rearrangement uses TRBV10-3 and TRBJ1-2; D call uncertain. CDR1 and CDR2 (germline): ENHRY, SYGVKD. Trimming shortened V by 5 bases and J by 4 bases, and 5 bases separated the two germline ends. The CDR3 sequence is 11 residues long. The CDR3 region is CAISNIYGYTF. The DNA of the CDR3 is TGTGCCATCAGTAACATCTATGGCTACACCTTC.

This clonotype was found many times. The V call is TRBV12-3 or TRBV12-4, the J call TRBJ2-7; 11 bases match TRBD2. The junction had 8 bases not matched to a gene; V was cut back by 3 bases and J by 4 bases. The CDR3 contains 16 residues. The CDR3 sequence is CASSFRLLAGAYEQYF. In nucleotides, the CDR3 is TGTGCCAGCAGTTTCCGTCTACTAGCGGGAGCTTACGAGCAGTACTTC.

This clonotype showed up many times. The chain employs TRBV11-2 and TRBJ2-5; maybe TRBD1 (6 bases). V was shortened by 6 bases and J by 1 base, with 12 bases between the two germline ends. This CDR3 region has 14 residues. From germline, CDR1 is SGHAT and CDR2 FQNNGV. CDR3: CASRRTGFQETQYF. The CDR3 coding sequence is TGTGCCAGCAGGCGTACAGGGTTCCAAGAGACCCAGTACTTC. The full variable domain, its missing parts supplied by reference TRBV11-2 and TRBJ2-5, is EAGVAQSPRYKIIEKRQSVAFWCNPISGHATLYWYQQILGQGPKLLIQFQNNGVVDDSQLPKDRFSAERLKGVDSTLKIQPAKLEDSAVYLCASRRTGFQETQYFGPGTRLLVL.

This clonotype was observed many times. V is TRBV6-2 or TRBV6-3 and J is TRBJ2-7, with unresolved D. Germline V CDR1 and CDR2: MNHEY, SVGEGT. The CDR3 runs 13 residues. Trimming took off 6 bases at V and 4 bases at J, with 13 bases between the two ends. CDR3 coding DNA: TGTGCCAGCAGCCGGACCACCACGTACGAGCAGTACTTC. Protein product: CASSRTTTYEQYF.

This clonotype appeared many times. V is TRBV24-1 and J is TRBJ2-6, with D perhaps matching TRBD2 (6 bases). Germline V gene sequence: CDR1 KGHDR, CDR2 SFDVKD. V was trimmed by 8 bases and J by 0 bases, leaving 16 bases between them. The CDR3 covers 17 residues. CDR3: CATMAGGYRSGANVLTF. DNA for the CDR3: TGTGCCACCATGGCCGGGGGTTATCGCTCTGGGGCCAACGTCCTGACTTTC.

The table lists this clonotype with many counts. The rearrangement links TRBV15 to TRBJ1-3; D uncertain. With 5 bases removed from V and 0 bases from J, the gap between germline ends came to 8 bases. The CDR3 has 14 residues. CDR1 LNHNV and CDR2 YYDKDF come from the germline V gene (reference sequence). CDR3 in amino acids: CATSVPNSGNTIYF. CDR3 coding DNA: TGTGCCACCAGCGTTCCTAACTCTGGAAACACCATATATTTT.

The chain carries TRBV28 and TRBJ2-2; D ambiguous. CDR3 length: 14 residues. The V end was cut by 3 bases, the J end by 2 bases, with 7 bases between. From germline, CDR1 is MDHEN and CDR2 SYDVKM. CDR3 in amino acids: CASSFATNTGELFF. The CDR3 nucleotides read TGTGCCAGCAGTTTCGCCACAAACACCGGGGAGCTGTTTTTT.

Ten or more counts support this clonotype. The CDR3 nucleotides are TGTGCCAGCAGTTCCGCAGGGAGGCCACAAGAGACCCAGTACTTC. Its translation: CASSSAGRPQETQYF. This chain joins TRBV28 and TRBJ2-5; TRBD2 might be the D (6 bases). Germline assignment: CDR1 MDHEN and CDR2 SYDVKM. V was trimmed by 4 bases and J by 2 bases, leaving 14 bases between them. The CDR3 consists of 15 residues.

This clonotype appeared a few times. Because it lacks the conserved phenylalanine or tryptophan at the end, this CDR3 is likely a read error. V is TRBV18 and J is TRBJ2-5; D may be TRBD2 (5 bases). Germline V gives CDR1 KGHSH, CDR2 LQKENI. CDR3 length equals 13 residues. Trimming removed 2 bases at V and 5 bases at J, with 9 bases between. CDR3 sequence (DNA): TGTGCCAGCTCACCAGCATCGGGGGAGACCCAGTACCTC. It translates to CASSPASGETQYL.